The clone carrying this TCR beta chain occurred a few times. Time point: blood 4 weeks post-SBRT, at nephrectomy. Treatment meaning: 15 Gy SBRT to primary tumor, nephrectomy 4 weeks later. Serial blood draws occurred at baseline and 2 and 4 weeks post-SBRT. Germline V CDR1 and CDR2: KGHSH, LQKENI. The CDR3 contains 12 residues. Trimming pared 3 bases from V and 5 bases from J, leaving 8 bases between. This entry is derived from a study of radiation and T cells in renal cell carcinoma. TCRdb's table, derived via immunoSEQ multiplex PCR, lists solely in-frame clones and lacks some. The data hold 120,000 to 150,000 clones, with about 86% observed a single time.

This sample comprised blood, obtained from a patient whose treatment included radiotherapy and nephrectomy. The clonotype originates from a woman in her forties or fifties with renal cell carcinoma. The V and J genes are TRBV18 and TRBJ2-7, with D unresolved. The CDR3 DNA reads TGTGCCAGCTCACCCGAATCCCACGAGCAGTACTTC. Translation gives CASSPESHEQYF.